These 24 T cell receptor beta chains were all obtained from the same sample, sequenced in a study of regulatory T cells in long-lasting Graves disease (dated by TCRdb to the early 2020s). Library preparation employed multiplex PCR. For sequencing, an Illumina HiSeq 4000 was employed. iRepertoire HTBI primers and Arm-PCR amplification of CDR3 regions were used to construct TCR beta libraries. Starting from the raw public reads, TCRdb applied fastp trimming at Q25, assembled clones with MiXCR and retained in-frame beta chains. Each entry is one CDR3 protein sequence, shown with its most common DNA and genes. The sample table holds 450,000 or so distinct CDR3 sequences, of which less than 25% were seen once. The ten most abundant clones make up under 9% of the sample. The time point label of this sample denotes: persistent/refractory GD, antithyroid drugs over 5 years with positive TRAb. For both TCR sequencing and RNA sequencing, RNA was extracted from PBMCs in TRIzol.

The starting material was peripheral blood mononuclear cells (PBMCs), obtained when the disease was refractory, from a patient treated with antithyroid drugs. The receptors stem from a female donor with Graves disease.

This clonotype has at least ten counts. This rearrangement joins TRBV12-3 or TRBV12-4 to TRBJ1-1; the D is unclear. V was trimmed by 6 bases and J by 7 bases, leaving 12 bases between them. This CDR3 is built from 12 residues. This CDR3 is CASSYAGFEAFF. The CDR3 DNA sequence: TGTGCCAGCAGCTACGCCGGATTTGAAGCTTTCTTT.

This clonotype was detected only a few times. This chain connects TRBV11-3 to TRBJ2-2, with D tentatively TRBD2 (6 bases). The ends were cut back, 2 bases at V and 7 bases at J, with 17 bases in the middle. Germline V lookup: CDR1 SGHNT, CDR2 YENEEA. The CDR3 spans 16 residues. DNA of the CDR3: TGTGCCAGCAGCTTACGACCGGGACTTGCGGGCGGGGAGCTGTTTTTT. Its protein product is CASSLRPGLAGGELFF.

This clonotype was observed many times. The chain employs TRBV7-6 and TRBJ2-7; 9 positions agree with TRBD1. After removal of 3 bases from V and 6 bases from J, the junction contained 9 bases not matched to a gene. This CDR3 comprises 15 residues. From germline, CDR1 is SGHVS and CDR2 FNYEAQ. CDR3 amino acids: CASSFSGDRASEQYF. The CDR3 DNA follows: TGTGCCAGCAGCTTCTCGGGGGACAGGGCGAGCGAGCAGTACTTC.

This clonotype was picked up many times. J is TRBJ1-2 and V is TRBV11-2, with a weak D call TRBD1 (6 bases). The CDR3 sequence is 14 residues long. CDR1 and CDR2 (germline): SGHAT, FQNNGV. Trimming cost V 5 bases and J 4 bases, with 14 bases left between them. The CDR3 sequence: CASSPLGGTYGYTF. The CDR3 region has the DNA TGTGCCAGCAGCCCTCTAGGGGGGACCTATGGCTACACCTTC.

This clonotype was counted many times. DNA of the CDR3: TGTGCCAGCATGGGTTCCGGGGCCAACGTCCTGACTTTC. Translating gives CASMGSGANVLTF. This sequence joins TRBV5-6 and TRBJ2-6; no clear D gene. CDR3 length: 13 amino acids. Germline-derived CDR1 and CDR2 are SGHDT and YYEEEE. The ends were cut back, 6 bases at V and 4 bases at J, with 8 bases in the middle. Variable domain in full (rest from reference TRBV5-6 and TRBJ2-6): DAGVTQSPTHLIKTRGQQVTLRCSPKSGHDTVSWYQQALGQGPQFIFQYYEEEERQRGNFPDRFSGHQFPNYSSELNVNALLLGDSALYLCASMGSGANVLTFGAGSRLTVL.

In this sample, this clonotype turned up many times. This rearrangement joins TRBV2 to TRBJ1-5; unclear D gene. Trimming left V 1 base short and J 7 bases short, with 14 bases between. Germline CDR1 and CDR2: SNHLY and FYNNEI. CDR3 length: 15 amino acids. CDR3 sequence: CASSEVGGSGQPQHF. CDR3 sequence (DNA): TGTGCCAGCAGTGAAGTCGGCGGGTCGGGGCAGCCCCAGCATTTT.

The sample holds a few counts of this clonotype. The chain combines TRBV5-1 with TRBJ2-7, with a weak D call TRBD2 (6 bases). From germline, CDR1 is SGHRS and CDR2 YFSETQ. The CDR3 has 14 amino acids. The V and J ends lost 2 bases and 0 bases respectively, with 9 bases between them. CDR3 residues: CASSFTSPSYEQYF. DNA of the CDR3: TGCGCCAGCAGCTTCACTAGCCCCTCCTACGAGCAGTACTTC. The full variable domain, with the rest looked up from reference TRBV5-1 and TRBJ2-7, is KAGVTQTPRYLIKTRGQQVTLSCSPISGHRSVSWYQQTPGQGLQFLFEYFSETQRNKGNFPGRFSGRQFSNSRSEMNVSTLELGDSALYLCASSFTSPSYEQYFGPGTRLTVT.

Concerning this clonotype: With a much larger clone just one base away, this may be a read error. The V and J genes are TRBV14 and TRBJ2-7, with 9 positions matching TRBD1. Germline-derived CDR1 and CDR2 are SGHDN and FVKESK. This CDR3 has 15 residues. CDR3 protein: CASSHGQGKAYERYF. The CDR3 DNA reads as TGTGCCAGCAGCCACGGACAGGGGAAGGCCTACGAGCGGTACTTC.

This clonotype was found a few times. This chain links TRBV6-1 with TRBJ2-2, with D possibly being TRBD2 (7 bases). V was shortened by 7 bases and J by 6 bases, with 15 bases between the two germline ends. The CDR3 loop spans 14 amino acids. Germline CDR1 is MNHNS and CDR2 is SASEGT. In nucleotides, the CDR3 is TGTGCCAGCATCACGGGGGGCCTAGCCGGGGAGCTGTTTTTT. The encoded protein is CASITGGLAGELFF.

This clonotype was counted between two and nine times. No conserved phenylalanine or tryptophan ends this CDR3, so it is likely a read error. The chain uses TRBV6-2 or TRBV6-3 and TRBJ1-2; 8 bases align to TRBD1. Germline-derived CDR1 and CDR2 are MNHEY and SVGEGT. After removal of 5 bases from V and 4 bases from J, the junction contained 9 bases not matched to a gene. The CDR3 length is 15 residues. This CDR3 reads CASSAPGGRRYGYTL. The CDR3 bases are TGTGCCAGCAGTGCCCCAGGGGGCCGTCGCTATGGCTACACCCTC.

In this sample, this clonotype turned up many times. CDR3 nucleotides: TGTGCCAGCAGCTTAGCCGGACAGGGCACTGAAGCTTTCTTT. Protein product: CASSLAGQGTEAFF. The V gene is TRBV7-2, the J gene TRBJ1-1; 8 nucleotides match TRBD1. V lost 0 bases to trimming and J lost 4 bases; unmatched junction nucleotides: 1. This CDR3 contains 14 residues. Per germline, CDR1 SGHTA and CDR2 FQGNSA.

The chain is built from TRBV12-3 or TRBV12-4 and TRBJ2-7; TRBD2 is a possible D gene (7 bases). Trimming took off 3 bases at V and 0 bases at J, with 12 bases between the two ends. The CDR3 has 15 amino acids. CDR3 coding DNA: TGTGCCAGCAGTTTTAAGGGGGGGAGCTCCTACGAGCAGTACTTC. This sequence encodes CASSFKGGSSYEQYF.

This clonotype appeared a few times. The chain has TRBV6-9 and TRBJ1-1; the D is unclear. Trimming cost V 3 bases and J 3 bases, with 14 bases left between them. Germline V CDR1 and CDR2: MNHGY, SVAAGI. The CDR3 has 15 amino acids. CDR3 region: CASSYSRGSDTEAFF. For the CDR3, the DNA is TGTGCCAGCAGTTACTCTCGGGGTTCGGACACTGAAGCTTTCTTT.

This clonotype was seen many times. The chain couples TRBV7-2 to TRBJ1-4, with D unclear. CDR3 length: 13 amino acids. V was trimmed by 5 bases and J by 4 bases, leaving 8 bases between them. The germline V gene has CDR1 SGHTA and CDR2 FQGNSA. The CDR3 bases are TGTGCCAGCAGCGGTGGGAGTAATGAAAAACTGTTTTTT. Encoded protein: CASSGGSNEKLFF. Full variable domain (remainder filled in from reference TRBV7-2 and TRBJ1-4): GAGVSQSPSNKVTEKGKDVELRCDPISGHTALYWYRQSLGQGLEFLIYFQGNSAPDKSGLPSDRFSAERTGGSVSTLTIQRTQQEDSAVYLCASSGGSNEKLFFGSGTQLSVL.

The rearrangement uses TRBV6-5 and TRBJ1-1, with D hard to call. In germline, CDR1 is MNHEY, CDR2 SVGAGI. The CDR3 covers 13 residues. The V gene lost 2 bases and the J gene lost 3 bases, with 7 bases spanning the gap. CDR3 loop: CASSYGRYTEAFF. The CDR3 region has the DNA TGTGCCAGCAGTTACGGCAGGTACACTGAAGCTTTCTTT.

In its sample, this clonotype was seen many times. This chain connects TRBV18 to TRBJ1-1; tentative D call: TRBD1 (5 bases). The germline V gene encodes CDR1 KGHSH and CDR2 LQKENI. Trimming shortened V by 5 bases and J by 8 bases, and 12 bases separated the two germline ends. This CDR3 has 12 residues. The CDR3 DNA reads TGTGCCAGCTCAGTTGGGACGGCGGAAGCTTTCTTT. Translating gives CASSVGTAEAFF. The full variable domain, with the rest looked up from reference TRBV18 and TRBJ1-1, is NAGVMQNPRHLVRRRGQEARLRCSPMKGHSHVYWYRQLPEEGLKFMVYLQKENIIDESGMPKERFSAEFPKEGPSILRIQQVVRGDSAAYFCASSVGTAEAFFGQGTRLTVV.

The rearrangement uses TRBV11-2 and TRBJ2-7; D is perhaps TRBD2 (5 bases). Looked up from germline, CDR1 is SGHAT and CDR2 is FQNNGV. The CDR3 length is 15 residues. V lost 7 bases and J lost 0, with 16 bases in between. CDR3 nucleotide sequence: TGTGCCAGCATCATTAGGGTCCGGGACTCCTACGAGCAGTACTTC. Translating it yields CASIIRVRDSYEQYF.

This CDR3 is CASTPSLSSYEQYF. The CDR3 bases are TGTGCCAGCACCCCCTCATTGAGCTCCTACGAGCAGTACTTC. The V and J genes are TRBV7-2 and TRBJ2-7; D unresolved. The CDR3 length is 14 residues. The V gene lost 7 bases and the J gene lost 0 bases, with 13 bases spanning the gap. The germline CDR1 and CDR2 sequences are SGHTA and FQGNSA.

The CDR3 region has the DNA TGTGCCAGCAGTTTACAGCCTCTTACCTACAATGAGCAGTTCTTC. It specifies CASSLQPLTYNEQFF. The V and J genes are TRBV27 and TRBJ2-1; no firm D call. This CDR3 contains 15 residues. V lost 2 bases to trimming and J lost 2 bases, with 10 bases between them. Germline lookup yields CDR1 MNHEY and CDR2 SMNVEV (reference sequence).

At least ten counts were recorded for this clonotype. This chain connects TRBV27 to TRBJ2-4, with D possibly being TRBD2 (5 bases). The V end lost 4 bases, the J end lost 5 bases, and 12 bases lay between the germline ends. The CDR3 extends over 14 amino acids. Germline lookup yields CDR1 MNHEY and CDR2 SMNVEV (reference sequence). For the CDR3, the DNA is TGTGCCAGCAGTTCCTCCGGGCGGGAAAACATTCAGTACTTC. It translates to CASSSSGRENIQYF.

This clonotype was counted at least ten times. This chain joins TRBV6-2 or TRBV6-3 and TRBJ2-7; D remains ambiguous. Germline CDR1 reads MNHEY; CDR2 reads SVGEGT. CDR3 length: 16 residues. V dropped 2 bases and J dropped 4 bases, with 18 bases sitting between them. CDR3 sequence reads: CASSYDRRIGPYEQYF. Written as DNA, the CDR3 is TGTGCCAGCAGTTACGACCGACGTATAGGACCTTACGAGCAGTACTTC.

The rearrangement joins TRBV6-1 to TRBJ2-3, with TRBD2 matching over 7 bases. Germline trimming cut 6 bases from V and 2 bases from J; bases unmatched to any gene: 5. This CDR3 has 14 residues. The germline CDR1 and CDR2 sequences are MNHNS and SASEGT. The CDR3, as DNA: TGTGCCAGCAGGCTCAGCGGGATCACAGATACGCAGTATTTT. Protein product: CASRLSGITDTQYF.

This clonotype was observed many times. The rearrangement links TRBV28 to TRBJ1-3; D call uncertain. The length of the CDR3 is 11 residues. The V end was cut by 5 bases, the J end by 12 bases, with 11 bases between. Germline CDR1 is MDHEN and CDR2 is SYDVKM. The DNA for the CDR3 is TGTGCCAGCAGTCAAACTGGGGACATATATTTT. Protein sequence: CASSQTGDIYF.

This clonotype was seen a handful of times. The chain employs TRBV14 and TRBJ2-7; tentative D call: TRBD2 (6 bases). Germline V CDR1 and CDR2: SGHDN, FVKESK. The CDR3 runs 14 residues. V was trimmed by 3 bases and J by 12 bases, leaving 21 bases between them. This CDR3 is CASSHSGLTHNRYF. Written as DNA, the CDR3 is TGTGCCAGCAGCCATAGCGGACTTACGCACAATAGGTACTTC.